The entry below describes one TCR beta chain. What it binds is not known. Germline CDR1 reads SGHDT; CDR2 reads YYEEEE. V dropped 0 bases and J dropped 13 bases, with 10 bases sitting between them. This CDR3 spans 12 amino acids. The table came from immunoSEQ multiplex PCR; TCRdb's copy has only in-frame clones and leaves some out. The repertoire includes approximately 30,000 clones, roughly 89% of them detected once, and under 1% sits in the top ten. This sample was included in a study of OX40 agonist ivuxolimab in advanced cancers. Overall study findings and caveats: Clonal expansion by week 6 occurred in CD4+ and CD8+ blood T cells (at 0.1 to 3.0 mg/kg). Clonal expansion in partial responders at 0.1-3.0 mg/kg ranked among the lowest.

This chain connects TRBV5-6 to TRBJ2-2; D is possibly TRBD1 (6 bases). The clonotype comes from an adult with an advanced solid tumor such as melanoma, head and neck, liver or kidney cancer. Here the sequenced sample was CD4+ or CD8+ T cells sorted from blood, taken in a trial of the OX40 agonist ivuxolimab. This chain's CDR3 is CASSLVRGRLFF. CDR3 coding DNA: TGTGCCAGCAGCTTGGTCAGGGGCCGGCTGTTTTTT.